A selection of T cell receptor beta chains follows, all from one sample in a study of blood T cells in healthy people across ages. TCRdb re-called the 5' RACE reads through MiXCR, storing one row per CDR3 protein. The sample contains under 1 million distinct CDR3 sequences, around 42% of which appear only once. Sequencing used blood. All receptors derive from a man aged 55 to 70 in good health. The CDR3 runs from the conserved cysteine through the conserved F or W. Fields, in order: V gene, clone size, J gene, CDR3 protein. Size is omitted from some rows. Given values are once, few, many or a class for expanded clones.

V: TRBV7-3; size: .; J: .; CDR3: CASSPGAGREQYF
V: TRBV29-1; size: few; J: TRBJ1-5; CDR3: CSVGDISGNQPQHF
V: TRBV7-2; size: .; J: TRBJ1-1; CDR3: CASGPGPPNTEAFF
V: TRBV20-1; size: .; J: TRBJ1-5; CDR3: CSAQTGNQPQHF
V: TRBV27; size: .; J: TRBJ2-7; CDR3: CASWSDRGFPYEQYF
V: TRBV20-1; size: .; J: TRBJ2-7; CDR3: CSASRTSGSAPPRYEQYF
V: TRBV7-2; size: .; J: TRBJ1-2; CDR3: CASSLAVDSYGYTF
V: TRBV20-1; size: few; J: TRBJ2-1; CDR3: CSGRESYNEQFF
V: TRBV6-2/TRBV6-3; size: many; J: TRBJ1-4; CDR3: CASSPDRLATNEKLFF
V: TRBV6-8; size: .; J: TRBJ2-1; CDR3: CASSSPRDRGSPKLENEQFF
V: TRBV19; size: .; J: TRBJ2-7; CDR3: CASSKSGLAGAPYEQYF
V: TRBV28; size: few; J: TRBJ2-7; CDR3: CASSLSDRGLYEQYF
V: TRBV20-1; size: .; J: TRBJ2-6; CDR3: CSARSGPGHLSGANVLTF
V: TRBV11-3; size: .; J: TRBJ2-3; CDR3: CASSYRRASRDTQYF
V: TRBV7-9; size: few; J: TRBJ1-2; CDR3: CASSLGGTGTNYGYTF
V: TRBV30; size: once; J: TRBJ1-1; CDR3: CAWSTTGVNTEAFF
V: TRBV18; size: once; J: TRBJ2-1; CDR3: CASSPRRHEQFF
V: TRBV6-2/TRBV6-3; size: .; J: TRBJ2-5; CDR3: CASGLIRTLEGETQYF
V: TRBV5-1; size: .; J: TRBJ2-3; CDR3: CASSSGQFASTDTQYF
V: TRBV7-6; size: .; J: TRBJ2-1; CDR3: CASSLEVHRGLQETQFF
V: TRBV2; size: few; J: TRBJ1-5; CDR3: CASSEWGGVGNQPQHF